This T cell receptor beta chain came from a study of blood T cell repertoires in COVID-19. Study summary: Nucleic acid was either cDNA or gDNA, and it came from T cells, B-cell-depleted T cells, or PBMCs.

Trimming pared 5 bases from V and 13 bases from J, leaving 22 bases between. Germline V gene lookup returns CDR1 LNHDA and CDR2 SQIVND (reference sequence). The CDR3 runs to 14 residues. Ages ranged from about 18 to 89 years, with residence in 24 US areas. Donors were grouped by their self-reported clinical history. Before they entered the study, exposed participants had met a COVID-19 case within 2 weeks. Generated by immunoSEQ multiplex PCR, the TCRdb table keeps only in-frame clones and is missing some. This table has a few hundred thousand clones, nearly 90% appearing once. The sample consisted of PBMCs or T cells enriched from blood (not recorded which). The TCR originated in a woman younger than 35 who had been exposed to COVID-19. J is TRBJ2-3 and V is TRBV19, with D perhaps TRBD2 (5 bases). CDR3 region: CASSVSRGLDLKYF. CDR3 DNA sequence: TGTGCCAGTAGTGTCTCACGTGGACTGGATCTAAAGTATTTT. Based on the CDR3 plus reference TRBV19 and TRBJ2-3, the full variable domain is DGGITQSPKYLFRKEGQNVTLSCEQNLNHDAMYWYRQDPGQGLRLIYYSQIVNDFQKGDIAEGYSVSREKKESFPLTVTSAQKNPTAFYLCASSVSRGLDLKYFGPGTRLTVL.